This T cell receptor beta chain was sequenced for a study of blood T cell repertoires in COVID-19. This clone was observed a handful of times. In the original analysis: It was from reference gene primer amplification that nucleated cell counts were estimated. Sequencing was performed with immunoSEQ multiplex PCR; in TCRdb, only in-frame clones are kept and a portion is missing. That table gives V, J and clone size, and the DNA gave D and trimming. This repertoire shows about 80,000 clones, approximately 82% found once; its top ten account for approximately 33%. The V and J ends lost 4 bases and 6 bases respectively, with 16 bases between them. This CDR3 has 15 residues. CDR1 is SGHTA, CDR2 FQGNSA, per germline.

This TCR came from a woman in her seventies with acute or convalescent COVID-19. The specimen sequenced was peripheral blood. The chain employs TRBV7-2 and TRBJ1-5; maybe TRBD1 (5 bases). The CDR3: CASSSSWGGGQPQHF. As DNA, the CDR3 is TGTGCCAGCAGCTCATCCTGGGGGGGAGGTCAGCCCCAGCATTTT.